The T cell receptor (beta chain) under discussion was sequenced for a study of blood T cell repertoires in COVID-19. Across the whole study: The study counted Cohort 3 donors as recovered given two negative PCRs, clearance, or symptom resolution. Sample material is recorded as cDNA or gDNA derived from T cells, B-cell-depleted T cells, or PBMCs.

The authors' processing: Quantification of nucleated cells was approximated via reference gene primer amplification. Method: immunoSEQ multiplex PCR; TCRdb's copy keeps in-frame clones and lacks some. For V, J and clone size, that table is used; D and trimming come from the DNA. The sample records 350,000 to 450,000 clones, about 87% being singletons. The participants were between roughly 18 and 100 years old and came from about two dozen US areas. Trimming shortened V by 2 bases and J by 4 bases, and 10 bases separated the two germline ends. The CDR3 is made up of 14 amino acids. Looked up from germline, CDR1 is SGHTA and CDR2 is FQGTGA.

The source material was PBMCs or T cells enriched from blood (not recorded which). This chain connects TRBV7-3 to TRBJ2-3, with D possibly TRBD2 on 5 matching bases. This sequence originates from a middle-aged man in a cohort exposed to, infected with or recovered from COVID-19 (not recorded which). Written as DNA, the CDR3 is TGTGCCAGCAGCTTATTATCTAGCTCAGATACGCAGTATTTT. This gives the protein CASSLLSSSDTQYF. The entire variable domain, with the rest obtained from reference TRBV7-3 and TRBJ2-3, is as follows: GAGVSQTPSNKVTEKGKYVELRCDPISGHTALYWYRQSLGQGPEFLIYFQGTGAADDSGLPNDRFFAVRPEGSVSTLKIQRTERGDSAVYLCASSLLSSSDTQYFGPGTRLTVL.